This TCR beta chain comes out of a study of beta chain features in type 1 diabetes. Study background: No age, gender or cell yield differences were seen between patients and healthy donors. The samples had 107,917,701 sorted cells examined in all. Overall study findings and caveats: A possible short-template PCR bias applies equally to patients and controls. More deletions and fewer insertions at VDJ junctions were seen in type 1 diabetes patients.

About this clone: Antigen specificity is unknown.

The whole isolated RNA underwent reverse transcription, so sequencing captured expressed TCRB transcripts. Profiling relied on immunoSEQ multiplex PCR, and the TCRdb table lists in-frame clones only, not all of them. The sample lists 350,000 to 450,000 clones, around 14% occurring once. The sequencing input was naive CD4+ T cells from blood. This TCR was recovered from a man aged 25 to 40 in good health.

The CDR3 loop reads CSVAGTLAVGQYF. The CDR3 DNA is TGCAGCGTTGCTGGGACCCTGGCCGTTGGGCAGTATTTT. The chain carries TRBV29-1 and TRBJ2-3; either TRBD1 or TRBD2 may supply D (5 bases each). Germline loops: CDR1 SQVTM, CDR2 ANQGSEA. V lost 4 bases and J 11 bases, leaving 19 bases between the germline ends. The CDR3 runs 13 residues.